This TCR beta chain was recovered during a study of blood T cell repertoires in COVID-19 (TCRdb year 2020). Concerning the study at large: Samples from collaborators originated in the United States, Italy and Spain and spanned both the acute and convalescent phases of COVID-19. The prospective study material was composed of cDNA or gDNA derived from T cells, B-cell-depleted T cells, or PBMCs. The dataset comprised deeply sampled blood TCRbeta repertoires from subjects exposed to, actively infected with, or recovered from COVID-19. The repertoires were released in a freely available public database intended as a resource for research on the immune response to SARS-CoV-2. Samples were obtained from the ongoing ImmuneRACE study (first 160 participants) and from about 1,300 subjects provided by 6 global collaborators. The sample metadata nearly always contained a de-identified subject ID, COVID-19 status, age in years and sex. Where available, HLA class I and class II types were taken from metadata supplied by the sample provider and were not determined by assay-based typing. Study-wide conclusions, independent of this receptor: The amount of clinical and demographic metadata varied by source and participant and was provided uncurated.

Collaborating institutions collected whole blood in K2EDTA tubes following their own protocols. For TCRbeta analysis, collaborators shipped samples in one of three forms: frozen whole blood, isolated PBMCs, or DNA extracted from either of those sample types. Including cysteine and phenylalanine, the CDR3 has 16 amino acids. Left in the record is the CDR3 DNA by itself, 48 bases read in frame from the first base. CDR1 and CDR2 (LGHDT, YNNKEL) derive from the germline V gene (reference sequence). V has 4 bases trimmed and J has 0 bases trimmed; junction bases matching no gene number 8. Worth noting for this clone: The antigen it recognizes is unknown. No clone much larger than this one lies a single base away; base qualities are absent.

TCRbeta CDR3 regions were amplified from genomic DNA by means of the immunoSEQ Assay, a bias-controlled multiplex PCR. Per the authors' processing: The number of nucleated cells in each sample was estimated by amplification of reference gene primers within the assay. To quantify the absolute abundance of each unique TCRbeta CDR3 rearrangement, sequence reads were collapsed and filtered. For each sample, productive Simpson clonality was calculated as the square root of Simpson's diversity index across productive rearrangements. This is the immuneACCESS table as TCRdb keeps it, with only in-frame sequences that have V and J called. A part of the clones is gone; compared with another copy, unresolved V genes explain less than half, and the rest is unexplained. V, J and clone size are those of that table, while D and trimming were read from the DNA. The sample table lists 300,000 to 450,000 clones, approximately 77% of them with a count of one. The ten largest clones represent 1.1% of the sample.

Sequencing was done on a sample of peripheral blood. This TCR was recovered from a human donor with acute or convalescent COVID-19. The donor label of this sample is uncertain. The chain was built from TRBV3-1 (or the pseudogene TRBV3-2) and TRBJ1-1, with 7 middle bases fitting TRBD1. The CDR3 has the sequence CASSRRLQGMNTEAFF. The DNA sequence follows: TGTGCCAGCAGCCGCCGATTACAGGGGATGAACACTGAAGCTTTCTTT.